This TCR beta chain was profiled in a study of cytomegalovirus exposure and HLA in healthy donors. Findings of the study overall: Associated with cytomegalovirus, according to the listing, were around 160 TCR beta chains. Specificity for CMV antigens was confirmed in vitro for a few of the CMV-associated chains. Later analysis found that TCR beta chains associated with HLA were more clonally expanded than other, equally common chains. The study carried out a later analysis of TCR beta sequences. It associated 15,000 to 20,000 of them with specific HLA alleles at a false discovery rate of 0.05.

On this clone itself: The antigen remains undetermined.

Germline-derived CDR1 and CDR2 are LGHNA and YNFKEQ. Trimming shortened V by 0 bases and J by 0 bases, and 11 bases separated the two germline ends. This CDR3 is built from 16 residues. The PCR made use of 60 Vbeta and 13 Jbeta primers. Some clones are missing from TCRdb's copy, which holds only in-frame ones; the method was immunoSEQ multiplex PCR. The sample has some 23,000 clones, and its top ten clones hold 15% to 20%. This chain connects TRBV4-2 to TRBJ1-2; D is uncertain. Source material: PBMCs. This receptor was taken from a male donor in good health and CMV-seropositive. The CDR3 DNA is TGTGCCAGCAGCCAAGATCCAACGGTAGCTAACTATGGCTACACCTTC. This codes for CASSQDPTVANYGYTF.